This record looks at one T cell receptor (beta chain) sequence and its context. Which antigen it targets is not known. No base quality values were provided; no much bigger clone lies one nucleotide off. Frozen genomic DNA underwent high-throughput TCRbeta CDR3 sequencing by immunoSEQ, including PCR amplification, mapping, bias correction and internal controls. On the authors' methods: Productive rearrangements were kept, and unique TCRbeta sequences were defined by CDR3 nucleotide sequence plus V and J gene. For a sequence to be called donor-reactive, it needed a frequency of at least 0.01% and at least 5-fold expansion in CFSE-low cells compared with unstimulated pre-transplant cells. Minimum frequency thresholds were set for each subject on the basis of the unstimulated sample with the lowest template count, so that a detection power of at least 90% was ensured. Jensen-Shannon divergence between the top 1000 TCRbeta sequences post-transplant and pre-transplant was used to measure repertoire turnover. Two-sided Fisher's exact tests were used to test for changes in the detection of donor-reactive sequences. The table comes from immuneACCESS by way of TCRdb, which keeps in-frame sequences with V and J called. Part of the clones is missing from these tables; in studies checked, under half for an unresolved V gene and the rest for unknown reasons. D and trimming come from the DNA, and the V and J calls and clone size come from that table. Across this sample there are about 50,000 clones, with 55% to 75% seen only once. The ten most abundant clones make up 7.5% to 10% of the sample.

This specimen belongs to a study of T cell clones after liver transplantation (dated by TCRdb to the late 2010s). Context from the whole study: The samples were obtained from ITN030ST, a randomized trial that attempted immunosuppression withdrawal within 2 years after liver transplantation. Donor-reactive T cell clones were identified by TCRbeta sequencing after a pre-transplant mixed lymphocyte reaction and then tracked in post-transplant blood. Third party-reactive TCRbeta sequences were also identified from pre-transplant MLRs to serve as an antigen-independent comparator for donor-reactive sequences. Of the eight recipients, a few were HCV-positive, while the remaining recipients had been transplanted for non-autoimmune, non-viral indications. Subjects received no induction therapy and standard immunosuppression until randomization at 12-24 months post-transplant. Tolerance meant complete immunosuppression withdrawal for at least one year without liver enzymes rising beyond twice the upper limit of normal. Blood samples were taken pre-transplant, pre-randomization before withdrawal, and post-randomization after full withdrawal or failed withdrawal. A cohort of 8 liver transplant recipients was studied, of whom 3 were classified as tolerant and 5 as non-tolerant. What the study reported, not specific to this receptor: Because no allograft tissue specimens were available, donor-reactive T cells may have migrated into the graft instead of being deleted. Circulating donor-reactive CD4 TCRbeta sequences fell significantly post-transplant in most of the 8 subjects, irrespective of tolerance or HCV status. In two subjects, low numbers of available donor cells limited the measurable donor-reactive repertoire. The decline in donor-reactive sequences exceeded the decline in third party-reactive sequences, suggesting partial antigen-specific deletion that was unrelated to withdrawal success. Because of small, heterogeneous patient numbers and non-standardized post-transplant time points, the conclusions were only preliminary. When repertoire turnover was accounted for, significantly reduced detection of donor-reactive sequences was found in 7 of 8 subjects for CD4 and in 8 of 8 subjects for CD8.

Germline trimming: 2 bases from V, 5 bases from J; junction bases outside gene matches: 3. Including cysteine and phenylalanine, the CDR3 has 14 amino acids. The sequence is cut down to CDR3 DNA, 42 bases in frame from base 1. Unstimulated PBMCs, after thawing, were stained for CD3, CD4 and CD8 and then FACS-sorted into CD3+CD4+ and CD3+CD8+ populations. Randomization to immunosuppression withdrawal applied to every one of the 8 studied subjects. The Qiagen DNeasy Blood and Tissue Kit was used for genomic DNA isolation. This chain joins TRBV23-1 to TRBJ1-5, with 7 bases aligning to TRBD1. TRBV23-1 is flagged as an ORF with uncertain function. This clonotype was obtained from a human patient who received a liver transplant. After a transplant, some T cells may have been passed on by the graft donor. The material was CD4+ T cells from blood, obtained 54 months after liver transplant. The CDR3 sequence is CASSQRDSYQPQHF. The bases are TGCGCCAGCAGTCAAAGGGACAGCTATCAGCCCCAGCATTTT.